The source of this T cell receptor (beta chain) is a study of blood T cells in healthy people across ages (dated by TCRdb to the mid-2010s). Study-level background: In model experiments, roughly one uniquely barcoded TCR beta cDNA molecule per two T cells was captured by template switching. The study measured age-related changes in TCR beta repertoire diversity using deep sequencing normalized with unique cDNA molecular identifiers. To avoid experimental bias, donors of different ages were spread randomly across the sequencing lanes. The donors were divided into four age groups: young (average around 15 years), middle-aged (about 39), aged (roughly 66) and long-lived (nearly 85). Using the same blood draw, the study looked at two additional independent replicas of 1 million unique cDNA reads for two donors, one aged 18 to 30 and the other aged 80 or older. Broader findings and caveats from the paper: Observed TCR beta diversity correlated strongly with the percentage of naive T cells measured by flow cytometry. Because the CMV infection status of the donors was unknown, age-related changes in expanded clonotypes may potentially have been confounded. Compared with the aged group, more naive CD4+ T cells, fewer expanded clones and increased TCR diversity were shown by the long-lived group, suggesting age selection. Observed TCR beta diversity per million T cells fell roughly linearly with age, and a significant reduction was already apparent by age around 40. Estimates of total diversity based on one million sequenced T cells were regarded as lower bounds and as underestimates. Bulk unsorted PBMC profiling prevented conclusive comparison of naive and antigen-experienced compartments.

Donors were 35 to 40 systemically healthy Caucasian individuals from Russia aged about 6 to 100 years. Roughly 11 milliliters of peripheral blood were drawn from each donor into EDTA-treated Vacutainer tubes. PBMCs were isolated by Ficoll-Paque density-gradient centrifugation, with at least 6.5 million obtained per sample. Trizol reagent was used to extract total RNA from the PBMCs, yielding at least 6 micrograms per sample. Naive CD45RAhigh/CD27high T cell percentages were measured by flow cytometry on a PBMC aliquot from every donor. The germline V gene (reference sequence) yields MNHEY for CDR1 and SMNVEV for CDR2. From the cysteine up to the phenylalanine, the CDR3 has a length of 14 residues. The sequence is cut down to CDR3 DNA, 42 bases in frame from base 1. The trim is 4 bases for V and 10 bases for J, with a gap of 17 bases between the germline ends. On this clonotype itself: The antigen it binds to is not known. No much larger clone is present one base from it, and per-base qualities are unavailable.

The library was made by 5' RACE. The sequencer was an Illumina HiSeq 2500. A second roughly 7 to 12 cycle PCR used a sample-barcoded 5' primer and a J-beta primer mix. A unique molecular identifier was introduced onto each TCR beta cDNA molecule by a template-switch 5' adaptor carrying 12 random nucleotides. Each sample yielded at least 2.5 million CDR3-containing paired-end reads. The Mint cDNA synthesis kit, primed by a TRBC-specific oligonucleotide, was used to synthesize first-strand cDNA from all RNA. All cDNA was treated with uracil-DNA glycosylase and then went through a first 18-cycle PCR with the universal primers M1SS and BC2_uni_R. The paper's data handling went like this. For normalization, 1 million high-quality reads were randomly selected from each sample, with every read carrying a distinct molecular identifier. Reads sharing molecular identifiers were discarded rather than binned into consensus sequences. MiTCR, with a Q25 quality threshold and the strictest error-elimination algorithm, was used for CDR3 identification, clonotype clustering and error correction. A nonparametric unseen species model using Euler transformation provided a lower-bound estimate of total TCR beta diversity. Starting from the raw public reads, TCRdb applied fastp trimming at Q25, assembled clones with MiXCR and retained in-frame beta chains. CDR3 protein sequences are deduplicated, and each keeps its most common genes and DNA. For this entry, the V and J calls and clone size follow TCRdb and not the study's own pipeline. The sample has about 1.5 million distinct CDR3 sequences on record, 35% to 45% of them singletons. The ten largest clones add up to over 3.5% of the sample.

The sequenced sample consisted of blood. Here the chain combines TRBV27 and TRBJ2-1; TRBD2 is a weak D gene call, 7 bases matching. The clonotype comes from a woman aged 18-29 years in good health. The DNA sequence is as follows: TGTGCCAGCAGTTATGGGGCGGGGGCCTACGAGCAGTTCTTC. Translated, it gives CASSYGAGAYEQFF.